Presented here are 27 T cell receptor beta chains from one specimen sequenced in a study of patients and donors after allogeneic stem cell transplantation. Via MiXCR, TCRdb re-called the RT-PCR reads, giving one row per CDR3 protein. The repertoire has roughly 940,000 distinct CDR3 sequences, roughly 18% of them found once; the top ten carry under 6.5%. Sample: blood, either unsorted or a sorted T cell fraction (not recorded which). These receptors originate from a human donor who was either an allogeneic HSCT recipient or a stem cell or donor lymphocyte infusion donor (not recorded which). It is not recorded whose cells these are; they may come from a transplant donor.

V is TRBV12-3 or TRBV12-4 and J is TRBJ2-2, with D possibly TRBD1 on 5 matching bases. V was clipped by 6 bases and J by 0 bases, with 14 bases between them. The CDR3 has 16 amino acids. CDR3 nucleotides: TGTGCCAGCAGCCTAAGGGGCCTACCGAACACCGGGGAGCTGTTTTTT. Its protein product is CASSLRGLPNTGELFF.

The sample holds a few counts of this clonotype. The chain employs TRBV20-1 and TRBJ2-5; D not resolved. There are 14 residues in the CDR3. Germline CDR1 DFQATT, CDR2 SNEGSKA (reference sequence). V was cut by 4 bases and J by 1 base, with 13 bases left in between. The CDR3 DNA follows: TGCAGTGCTACCCCAGACGGGTTCCAAGAGACCCAGTACTTC. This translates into CSATPDGFQETQYF.

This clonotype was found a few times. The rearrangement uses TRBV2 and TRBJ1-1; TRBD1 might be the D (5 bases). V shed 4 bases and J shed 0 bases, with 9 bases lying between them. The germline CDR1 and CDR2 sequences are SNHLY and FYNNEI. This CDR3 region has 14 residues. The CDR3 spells CASSGQTLNTEAFF. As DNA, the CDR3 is TGTGCCAGCAGTGGACAGACTTTGAACACTGAAGCTTTCTTT.

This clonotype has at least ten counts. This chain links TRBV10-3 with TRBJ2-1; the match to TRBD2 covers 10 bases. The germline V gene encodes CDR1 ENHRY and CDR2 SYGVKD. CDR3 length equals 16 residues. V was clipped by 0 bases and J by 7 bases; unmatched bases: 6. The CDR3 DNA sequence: TGTGCCATCAGTGAGTCGCCACTAGCGGGAAGGAATGAGCAGTTCTTC. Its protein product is CAISESPLAGRNEQFF.

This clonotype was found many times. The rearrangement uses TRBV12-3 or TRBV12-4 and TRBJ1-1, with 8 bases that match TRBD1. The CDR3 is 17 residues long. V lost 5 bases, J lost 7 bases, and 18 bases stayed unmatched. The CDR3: CASSRDRGGDKRFEAFF. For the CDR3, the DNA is TGTGCCAGCAGTCGCGACAGGGGTGGCGATAAAAGATTTGAAGCTTTCTTT.

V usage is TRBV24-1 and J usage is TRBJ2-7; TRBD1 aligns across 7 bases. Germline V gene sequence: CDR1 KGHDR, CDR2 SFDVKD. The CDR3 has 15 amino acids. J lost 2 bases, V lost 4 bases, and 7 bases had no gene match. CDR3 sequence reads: CATSDPGTEPYEQYF. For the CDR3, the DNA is TGTGCCACCAGTGACCCCGGGACAGAGCCCTACGAGCAGTACTTC.

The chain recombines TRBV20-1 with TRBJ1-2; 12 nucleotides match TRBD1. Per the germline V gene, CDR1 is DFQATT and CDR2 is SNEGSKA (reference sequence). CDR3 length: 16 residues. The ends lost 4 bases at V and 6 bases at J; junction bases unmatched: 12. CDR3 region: CSATSIPGQGADGYTF. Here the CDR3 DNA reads TGCAGTGCTACTTCAATACCGGGACAGGGGGCTGATGGCTACACCTTC.

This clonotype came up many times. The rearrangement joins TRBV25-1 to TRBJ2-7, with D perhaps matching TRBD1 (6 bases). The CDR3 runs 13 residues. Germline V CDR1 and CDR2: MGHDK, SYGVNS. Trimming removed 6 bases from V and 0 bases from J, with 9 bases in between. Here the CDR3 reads CASRRDNSYEQYF. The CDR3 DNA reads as TGTGCCAGCAGACGGGACAACTCCTACGAGCAGTACTTC.

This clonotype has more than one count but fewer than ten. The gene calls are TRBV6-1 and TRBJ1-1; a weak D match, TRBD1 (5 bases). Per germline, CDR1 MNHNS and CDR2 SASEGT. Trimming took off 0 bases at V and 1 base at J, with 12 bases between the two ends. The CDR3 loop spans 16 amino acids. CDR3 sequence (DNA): TGTGCCAGCAGTGAAGCGCTCAGGGCCGGGAACACTGAAGCTTTCTTT. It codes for CASSEALRAGNTEAFF.

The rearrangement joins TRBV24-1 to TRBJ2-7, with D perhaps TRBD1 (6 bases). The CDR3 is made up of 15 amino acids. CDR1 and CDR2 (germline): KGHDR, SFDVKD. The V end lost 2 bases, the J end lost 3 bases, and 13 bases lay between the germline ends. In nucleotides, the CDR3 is TGTGCCACCAGTGATTCGACAGGAGGAAACTACGAGCAGTACTTC. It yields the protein CATSDSTGGNYEQYF.

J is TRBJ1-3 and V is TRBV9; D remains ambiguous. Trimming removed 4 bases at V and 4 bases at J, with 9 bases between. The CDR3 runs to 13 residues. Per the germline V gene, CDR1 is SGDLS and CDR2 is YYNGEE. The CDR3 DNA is TGTGCCAGCAGCCGAAAGGTCGGAAACACCATATATTTT. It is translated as CASSRKVGNTIYF.

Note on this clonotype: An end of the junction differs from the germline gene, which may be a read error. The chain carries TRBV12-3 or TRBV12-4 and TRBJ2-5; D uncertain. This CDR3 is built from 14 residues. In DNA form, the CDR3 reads TGTGCCAGCAGTTCGCGTGACGGGCCGCCTTCTAATGTCTTC. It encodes CASSSRDGPPSNVF.

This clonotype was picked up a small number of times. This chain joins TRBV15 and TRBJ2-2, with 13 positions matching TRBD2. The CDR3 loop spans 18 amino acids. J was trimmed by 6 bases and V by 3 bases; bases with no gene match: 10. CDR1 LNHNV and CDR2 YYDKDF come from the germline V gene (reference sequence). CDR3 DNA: TGTGCCACCAGCAGTTCCCCGGGGACTAGCGGGATGGCCGGGGAGCTGTTTTTT. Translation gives CATSSSPGTSGMAGELFF.

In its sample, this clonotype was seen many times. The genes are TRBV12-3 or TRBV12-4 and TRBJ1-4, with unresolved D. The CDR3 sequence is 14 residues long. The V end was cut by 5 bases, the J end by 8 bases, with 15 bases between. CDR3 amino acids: CASSRRGIEEKLFF. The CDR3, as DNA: TGTGCCAGCAGTCGCCGGGGTATTGAGGAAAAACTGTTTTTT.

CDR3: CASSLTGLNEQYF. The CDR3 bases are TGCGCCAGCAGCTTGACAGGGTTGAACGAGCAGTACTTC. The chain carries TRBV5-1 and TRBJ2-7; D perhaps matches TRBD1 (6 bases). Germline CDR1 SGHRS, CDR2 YFSETQ. The CDR3 is 13 residues long. Trimming left V 1 base short and J 5 bases short, with 10 bases between.

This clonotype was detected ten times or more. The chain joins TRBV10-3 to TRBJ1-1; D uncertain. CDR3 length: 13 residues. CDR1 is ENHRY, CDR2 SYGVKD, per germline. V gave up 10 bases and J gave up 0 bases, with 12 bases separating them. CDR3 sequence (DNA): TGTGCCACCCGAGGGAGTATGAACACTGAAGCTTTCTTT. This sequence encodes CATRGSMNTEAFF.

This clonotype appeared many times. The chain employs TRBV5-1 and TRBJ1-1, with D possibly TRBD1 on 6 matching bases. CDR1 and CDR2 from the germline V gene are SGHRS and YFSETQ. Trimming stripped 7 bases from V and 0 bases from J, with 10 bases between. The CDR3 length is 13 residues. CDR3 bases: TGCGCCAGCTTAGGGGGGTTGAACACTGAAGCTTTCTTT. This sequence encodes CASLGGLNTEAFF.

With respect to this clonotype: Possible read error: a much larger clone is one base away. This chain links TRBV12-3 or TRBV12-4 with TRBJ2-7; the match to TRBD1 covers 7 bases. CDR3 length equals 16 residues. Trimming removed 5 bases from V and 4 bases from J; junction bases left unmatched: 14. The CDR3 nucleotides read TGTGCCAGCAGTACCTACGAGGGGGCAAGGTATTACGAGCAGTACTTC. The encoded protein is CASSTYEGARYYEQYF.

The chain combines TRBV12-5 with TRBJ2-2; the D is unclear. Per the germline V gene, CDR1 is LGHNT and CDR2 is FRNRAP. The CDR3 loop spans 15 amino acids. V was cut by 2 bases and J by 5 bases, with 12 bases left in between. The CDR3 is CASGLTSRLTGELFF. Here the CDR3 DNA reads TGTGCTAGTGGTTTGACGTCCCGTCTTACCGGGGAGCTGTTTTTT.

The CDR3 bases are TGTGCCAGCAGTTACATCGAAAGCACAGATACGCAGTATTTT. Its translation: CASSYIESTDTQYF. The rearrangement uses TRBV6-2 or TRBV6-3 and TRBJ2-3, with unresolved D. CDR1 is MNHEY, CDR2 SVGEGT, per germline. The CDR3 covers 14 residues. The V gene lost 2 bases and the J gene lost 0 bases, with 6 bases spanning the gap.

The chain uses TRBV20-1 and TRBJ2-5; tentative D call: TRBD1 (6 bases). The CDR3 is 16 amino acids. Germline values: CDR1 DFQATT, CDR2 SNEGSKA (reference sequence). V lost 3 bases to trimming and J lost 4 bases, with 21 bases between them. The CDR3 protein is CSASTGQSFGGETQYF. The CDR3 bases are TGCAGTGCTAGCACCGGACAGTCTTTCGGCGGAGAGACCCAGTACTTC.

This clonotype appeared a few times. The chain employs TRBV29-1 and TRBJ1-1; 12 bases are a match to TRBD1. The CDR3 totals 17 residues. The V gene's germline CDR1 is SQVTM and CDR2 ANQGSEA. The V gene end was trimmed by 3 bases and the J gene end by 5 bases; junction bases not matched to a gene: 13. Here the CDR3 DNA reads TGCAGCGTTGAGCGGGACAGGGGGCGCCCATGGAGAACTGAAGCTTTCTTT. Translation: CSVERDRGRPWRTEAFF.

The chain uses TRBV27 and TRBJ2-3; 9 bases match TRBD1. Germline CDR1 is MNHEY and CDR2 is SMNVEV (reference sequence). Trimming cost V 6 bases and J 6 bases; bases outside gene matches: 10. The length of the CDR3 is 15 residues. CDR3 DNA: TGTGCCAGCAGCACTACAGGGGGCGTTTGGGATACGCAGTATTTT. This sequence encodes CASSTTGGVWDTQYF.

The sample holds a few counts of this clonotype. CDR3 residues: CASSKEGDYGYTF. The CDR3 nucleotides read TGTGCCAGCAGTAAGGAAGGGGACTATGGCTACACCTTC. V usage is TRBV12-3 or TRBV12-4 and J usage is TRBJ1-2; weak D call: TRBD1 (5 bases). Trimming stripped 5 bases from V and 3 bases from J, with 10 bases between. The CDR3 is made up of 13 amino acids.

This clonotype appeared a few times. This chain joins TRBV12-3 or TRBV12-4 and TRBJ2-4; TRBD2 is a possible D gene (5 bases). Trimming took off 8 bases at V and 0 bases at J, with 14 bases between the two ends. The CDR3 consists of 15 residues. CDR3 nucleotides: TGTGCCAGCGGATACAGCGGTCCAGCCAAAAACATTCAGTACTTC. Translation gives CASGYSGPAKNIQYF.

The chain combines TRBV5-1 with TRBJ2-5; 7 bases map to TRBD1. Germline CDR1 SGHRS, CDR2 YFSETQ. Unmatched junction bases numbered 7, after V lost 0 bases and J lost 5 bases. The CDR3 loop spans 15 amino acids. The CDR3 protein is CASSLEGAKVETQYF. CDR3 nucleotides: TGCGCCAGCAGCTTGGAGGGGGCAAAGGTGGAGACCCAGTACTTC.

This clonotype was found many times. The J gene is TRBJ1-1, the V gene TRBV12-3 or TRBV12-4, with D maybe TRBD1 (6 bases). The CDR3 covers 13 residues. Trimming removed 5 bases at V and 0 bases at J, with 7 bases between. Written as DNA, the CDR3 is TGTGCCAGCAGTCGACAGGTGAACACTGAAGCTTTCTTT. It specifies CASSRQVNTEAFF.